This record covers a single TCR beta chain. Sequencing ends 3 residues short of the CDR3 end; the germline J gene provides the rest. TCRdb keeps only in-frame clones here, not all; method: immunoSEQ multiplex PCR. The data include about 26,000 clones; the top ten clones carry around 10%. This sample was included in a study of T cells in women clearing cervical HPV infection. About the study: Case blood was drawn when the lesion was first found; control blood after infection became undetectable.

Germline V lookup: CDR1 LNHDA, CDR2 SQIVND (reference sequence). The CDR3 extends over 14 amino acids. Between the trimmed V and J ends, which lost 1 base and 5 bases, there was a span of 11 bases. This TCR was recovered from a woman between 18 and 70 years old with a cervical HPV16 infection that either progressed to CIN3+ or cleared (not recorded which). Specimen: blood buffy coat. The chain combines TRBV19 with TRBJ1-1; D remains unclear. The CDR3 here is CASSIASDITEAFF. The sequenced part of the CDR3 DNA is TGTGCCAGTAGTATAGCGTCAGACATAACTGAA. Combining the CDR3 with reference TRBV19 and TRBJ1-1 gives the whole variable domain DGGITQSPKYLFRKEGQNVTLSCEQNLNHDAMYWYRQDPGQGLRLIYYSQIVNDFQKGDIAEGYSVSREKKESFPLTVTSAQKNPTAFYLCASSIASDITEAFFGQGTRLTVV.